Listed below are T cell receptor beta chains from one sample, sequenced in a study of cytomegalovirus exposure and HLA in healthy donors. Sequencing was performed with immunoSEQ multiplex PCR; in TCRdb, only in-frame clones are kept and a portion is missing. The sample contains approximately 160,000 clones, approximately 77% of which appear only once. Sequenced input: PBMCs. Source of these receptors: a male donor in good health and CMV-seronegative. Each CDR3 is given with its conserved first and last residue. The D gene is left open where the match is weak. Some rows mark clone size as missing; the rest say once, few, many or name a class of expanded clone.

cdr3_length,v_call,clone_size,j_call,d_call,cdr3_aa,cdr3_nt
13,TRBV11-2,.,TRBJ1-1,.,CASSNTGFTEAFF,TGTGCCAGCAGCAACACAGGGTTCACTGAAGCTTTCTTT
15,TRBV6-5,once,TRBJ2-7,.,CASSYRSLASHEQYF,TGTGCCAGCAGTTACCGTAGCCTAGCTTCCCACGAGCAGTACTTC
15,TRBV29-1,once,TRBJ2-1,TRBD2,CSVNLGASGYNEQFF,TGCAGCGTTAATTTGGGAGCTAGCGGGTACAATGAGCAGTTCTTC
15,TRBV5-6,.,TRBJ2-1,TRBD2,CASSLAGLARNEQFF,TGTGCCAGCAGCTTGGCGGGACTAGCGAGGAATGAGCAGTTCTTC
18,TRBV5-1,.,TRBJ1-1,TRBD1,CASSLAAGQGALNTEAFF,TGCGCCAGCAGCTTGGCCGCTGGACAGGGGGCTTTGAACACTGAAGCTTTCTTT
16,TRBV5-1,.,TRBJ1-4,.,CASSLGFGATNEKLFF,TGCGCCAGCAGCTTGGGCTTCGGGGCAACTAATGAAAAACTGTTTTTT
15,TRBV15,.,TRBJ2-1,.,CATSLDRGSYNEQFF,TGTGCCACCAGCTTAGACAGAGGCTCCTACAATGAGCAGTTCTTC
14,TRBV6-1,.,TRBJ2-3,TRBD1,CASTRTGGADTQYF,TGTGCCAGCACTCGGACAGGGGGGGCAGATACGCAGTATTTT
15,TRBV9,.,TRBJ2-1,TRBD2,CASSESGREVDEQFF,TGTGCCAGCAGCGAAAGCGGGAGGGAGGTCGATGAGCAGTTCTTC
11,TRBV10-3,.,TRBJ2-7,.,CAISDNYEQYF,TGTGCCATCAGTGACAACTACGAGCAGTACTTC
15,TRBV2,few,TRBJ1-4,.,CARGRGGATNEKLFF,TGTGCCAGGGGTCGGGGGGGAGCAACTAATGAAAAACTGTTTTTT
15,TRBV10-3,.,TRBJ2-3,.,CAISELLENGDTQYF,TGTGCCATCAGTGAACTATTAGAAAATGGAGATACGCAGTATTTT
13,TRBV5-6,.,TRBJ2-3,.,CASSLKGVDTQYF,TGTGCCAGCAGTTTGAAGGGGGTAGATACGCAGTATTTT
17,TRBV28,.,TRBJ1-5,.,CASSSTETFGGNQPQHF,TGTGCCAGCAGTTCGACAGAAACCTTCGGTGGCAATCAGCCCCAGCATTTT
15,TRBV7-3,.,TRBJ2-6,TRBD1,CASSRTGTGANVLTF,TGTGCCAGCAGCAGGACAGGTACCGGGGCCAACGTCCTGACTTTC
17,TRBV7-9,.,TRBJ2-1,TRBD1,CSSSPPIQGAGDNEQFF,TGTTCCAGCAGCCCCCCCATACAGGGGGCCGGGGACAATGAGCAGTTCTTC
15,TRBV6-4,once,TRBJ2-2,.,CASSDSGLGGGELFF,TGTGCCAGCAGTGACTCAGGACTGGGAGGCGGGGAGCTGTTTTTT
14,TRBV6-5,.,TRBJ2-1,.,CASSPGPTYNEQFF,TGTGCCAGCAGCCCAGGGCCGACTTACAATGAGCAGTTCTTC
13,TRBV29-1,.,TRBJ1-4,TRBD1,CSVQGGREEKLFF,TGCAGCGTCCAGGGGGGTAGAGAGGAAAAACTGTTTTTT
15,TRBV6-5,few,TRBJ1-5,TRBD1,CASSYGTGGVQPQHF,TGTGCCAGCAGTTACGGGACAGGGGGCGTTCAGCCCCAGCATTTT
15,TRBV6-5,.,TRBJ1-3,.,CASSAGQSSGNTIYF,TGTGCCAGCAGCGCAGGACAGAGCTCTGGAAACACCATATATTTT
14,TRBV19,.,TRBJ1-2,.,CASPNGIYNYGYTF,TGTGCCAGTCCCAACGGGATCTATAACTATGGCTACACCTTC
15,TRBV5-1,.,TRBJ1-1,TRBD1,CASSLYWTGNTEAFF,TGCGCCAGCAGCTTATACTGGACAGGGAACACTGAAGCTTTCTTT
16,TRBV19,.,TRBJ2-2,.,CASRRVGVFDTGELFF,TGTGCCAGTAGGAGAGTAGGGGTTTTCGACACCGGGGAGCTGTTTTTT
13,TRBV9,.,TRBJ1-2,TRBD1,CASSVGQGYGYTF,TGTGCCAGCAGCGTTGGACAGGGGTATGGCTACACCTTC
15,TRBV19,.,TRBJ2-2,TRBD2,CASSIAGRAVGELFF,TGTGCCAGTAGTATAGCCGGGAGGGCCGTCGGGGAGCTGTTTTTT
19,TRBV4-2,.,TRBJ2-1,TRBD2,CASSQVGLGDYPSYNEQFF,TGTGCCAGCAGCCAAGTTGGTTTAGGGGACTATCCCTCCTACAATGAGCAGTTCTTC
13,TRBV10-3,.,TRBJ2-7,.,CAISESGGTEQYF,TGTGCCATCAGTGAGTCGGGGGGAACCGAGCAGTACTTC
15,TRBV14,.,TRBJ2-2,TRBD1,CASSRTGAVTGELFF,TGTGCCAGCAGCAGGACAGGGGCTGTCACCGGGGAGCTGTTTTTT
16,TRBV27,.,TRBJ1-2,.,CASSLNPRGGAVGYTF,TGTGCCAGCAGTTTAAATCCCAGGGGTGGGGCGGTAGGCTACACCTTC
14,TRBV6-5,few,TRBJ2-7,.,CASSYSRGRYEQYF,TGTGCCAGCAGTTACTCGAGAGGGCGCTACGAGCAGTACTTC
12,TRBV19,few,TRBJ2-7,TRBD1,CATGGFSHEQYF,TGTGCCACAGGGGGCTTTTCCCACGAGCAGTACTTC
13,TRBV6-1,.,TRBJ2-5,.,CASSEPRVGTQYF,TGTGCCAGCAGTGAACCGAGGGTCGGGACCCAGTACTTC
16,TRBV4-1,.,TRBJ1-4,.,CASSPLDGTAIEKLFF,TGCGCCAGCAGCCCCCTCGATGGTACCGCGATCGAAAAACTGTTTTTT
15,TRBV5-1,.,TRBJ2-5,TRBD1,CASTPGQEIQETQYF,TGCGCCAGCACTCCGGGACAGGAAATCCAAGAGACCCAGTACTTC